This T cell receptor beta chain stems from a study of blood T cell repertoires in COVID-19. Study as a whole: From the United States, Italy and Spain came samples of acute and convalescent COVID-19. Sources were T cells, B-cell-depleted T cells, or PBMCs; the material itself was cDNA or gDNA.

Germline V gene lookup returns CDR1 MNHEY and CDR2 SMNVEV (reference sequence). CDR3 length equals 16 residues. The germline V and J ends were trimmed by 7 bases and 0 bases, with 13 bases remaining between them. In the original analysis: Researchers report that nucleated cell counts were estimated from reference gene primer amplification. Libraries were prepared by immunoSEQ multiplex PCR; TCRdb keeps only in-frame clonotypes and omits some of them. That table gives V, J and clone size, and the DNA gave D and trimming. There are almost 200,000 clones in the sample; roughly nine tenths occur only once, and 0.78% lies in the top ten.

V and J are TRBV27 and TRBJ1-6, with D hard to call. Sequencing used peripheral blood. The sequence came from an older woman with acute or convalescent COVID-19. CDR3 coding DNA: TGTGCCAGCACCCTCCCGGGGTCCTCCTATAATTCACCCCTCCACTTT. Amino acids: CASTLPGSSYNSPLHF.